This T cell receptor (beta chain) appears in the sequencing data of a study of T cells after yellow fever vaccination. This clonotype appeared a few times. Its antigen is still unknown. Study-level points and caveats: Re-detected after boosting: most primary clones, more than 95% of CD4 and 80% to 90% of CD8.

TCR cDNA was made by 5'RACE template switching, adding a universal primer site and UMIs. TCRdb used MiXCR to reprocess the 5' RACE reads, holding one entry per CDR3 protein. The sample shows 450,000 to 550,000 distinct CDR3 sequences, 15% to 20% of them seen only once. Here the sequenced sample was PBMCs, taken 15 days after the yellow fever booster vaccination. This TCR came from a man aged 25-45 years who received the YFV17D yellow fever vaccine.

CDR3 sequence (DNA): TGTGCCACCAGCCGGAGGGAGGTCTATGGCTACACCTTC. It encodes CATSRREVYGYTF. The rearrangement uses TRBV12-3 or TRBV12-4 and TRBJ1-2, with no clear D. There are 13 residues in the CDR3. Trimming left V 10 bases short and J 4 bases short, with 16 bases between.